The 14 T cell receptor beta chains given below trace back to one sample, sequenced in a study of cytotoxic CD8 clonotypes in ibrutinib-treated CLL. Measured with immunoSEQ multiplex PCR; TCRdb has only the in-frame clones, and not every one. The sample includes more than 55,000 clones, about 65% of them seen just once. The sample was PBMCs, taken after 12 months of ibrutinib treatment. These TCRs come from a human donor with chronic lymphocytic leukemia.

This clone was detected only a few times. The chain couples TRBV5-1 to TRBJ2-2; 13 nucleotides align to TRBD2. This CDR3 contains 18 residues. Trimming removed 0 bases from V and 1 base from J; junction bases left unmatched: 3. Per germline, CDR1 SGHRS and CDR2 YFSETQ. This CDR3 reads CASSLARLAGGNTGELFF. The DNA of the CDR3 is TGCGCCAGCAGCTTGGCCCGACTAGCGGGAGGGAACACCGGGGAGCTGTTTTTT.

The V gene is TRBV2, the J gene TRBJ2-7; D is ambiguous. Germline-derived CDR1 and CDR2 are SNHLY and FYNNEI. Trimming took off 2 bases at V and 2 bases at J, with 4 bases between the two ends. The CDR3 has 12 residues. In DNA form, the CDR3 reads TGTGCCAGCAGTGAACGGGCCTACGAGCAGTACTTC. It yields the protein CASSERAYEQYF.

In this sample, this clone turned up once. This chain uses TRBV10-3 with TRBJ2-2; 8 bases match TRBD1. The V gene's germline CDR1 is ENHRY and CDR2 SYGVKD. The CDR3 spans 14 residues. The V and J ends lost 10 bases and 6 bases, in that order; junction bases with no gene match: 10. In nucleotides, the CDR3 is TGTGCCACCGCCAGGGGGCAGGACGCCGGGGAGCTGTTTTTT. As protein: CATARGQDAGELFF.

The J gene is TRBJ2-7, the V gene TRBV6-1; D not certain. This CDR3 comprises 12 residues. Trimming stripped 5 bases from V and 2 bases from J, with 7 bases between. The germline V gene has CDR1 MNHNS and CDR2 SASEGT. DNA for the CDR3: TGTGCCAGCAGTTCTTTCGCCTACGAGCAGTACTTC. Translated: CASSSFAYEQYF.

This chain's CDR3 is CASSYSTGGELFF. The CDR3 bases are TGTGCCAGCAGTTACTCGACCGGCGGGGAGCTGTTTTTT. The J gene is TRBJ2-2, the V gene TRBV6-6; D call uncertain. Trimming took 0 bases from V and 7 from J, leaving 6 bases between them. CDR1 is MNHNY and CDR2 is SVGAGI in the germline V gene (reference sequence). The CDR3 extends over 13 amino acids.

This chain links TRBV30 with TRBJ2-5, with 7 bases identical to TRBD2. The J segment lost 5 bases and the V segment lost 3 bases, leaving 6 bases of the junction unmatched. This CDR3 comprises 13 residues. CDR1 GTSNPN and CDR2 SVGIG come from the germline V gene (reference sequence). The CDR3 loop reads CAWSGGIWETQYF. CDR3 nucleotide sequence: TGTGCCTGGAGCGGGGGGATTTGGGAGACCCAGTACTTC.

The rearrangement uses TRBV5-1 and TRBJ2-7, with D possibly being TRBD2 (6 bases). The CDR3 has 15 residues. The V end lost 0 bases, the J end lost 0 bases, and 10 bases lay between the germline ends. Germline values: CDR1 SGHRS, CDR2 YFSETQ. CDR3 DNA: TGCGCCAGCAGCTTGGGCGGGACCCTCTCCTACGAGCAGTACTTC. It encodes CASSLGGTLSYEQYF.

This clone was observed once. This rearrangement joins TRBV29-1 to TRBJ2-1; maybe TRBD2 (6 bases). V dropped 0 bases and J dropped 6 bases, with 15 bases sitting between them. CDR1 and CDR2 from the germline V gene are SQVTM and ANQGSEA. The CDR3 has 15 residues. Written as DNA, the CDR3 is TGCAGCGTTGAAGAAACGACTAGTCTAGTCAATGAGCAGTTCTTC. Its protein is CSVEETTSLVNEQFF.

In its sample, this clone was seen once. Written as DNA, the CDR3 is TGTGCCAGCAGCATACACAGCAGGGCCGACTTAGGAGATACGCAGTATTTT. It encodes CASSIHSRADLGDTQYF. The J gene is TRBJ2-3, the V gene TRBV9, with a weak D call TRBD1 (5 bases). V was clipped by 4 bases and J by 5 bases, with 23 bases between them. The V gene's germline CDR1 is SGDLS and CDR2 YYNGEE. The CDR3 has 17 amino acids.

This clone is a singleton in its sample. The rearrangement uses TRBV7-3 and TRBJ2-3, with D perhaps TRBD1 (5 bases). The CDR3 is made up of 12 amino acids. Germline V gene data show CDR1 as SGHTA and CDR2 as FQGTGA. Trimming took off 5 bases at V and 4 bases at J, with 7 bases between the two ends. Here the CDR3 DNA reads TGTGCCAGCAGCCTAGGGGCAGATACGCAGTATTTT. Its protein is CASSLGADTQYF.

The chain employs TRBV25-1 and TRBJ2-3; no definite D call. Germline lookup yields CDR1 MGHDK and CDR2 SYGVNS. The CDR3 covers 12 residues. With 4 bases removed from V and 2 bases from J, the gap between germline ends came to 4 bases. The DNA for the CDR3 is TGTGCCAGCAGTGCAGACACAGATACGCAGTATTTT. Its protein product is CASSADTDTQYF.

The rearrangement joins TRBV19 to TRBJ2-5, with D uncertain. V lost 5 bases, J lost 4 bases, and 8 bases lay in between. CDR3 size: 12 residues. Per the germline V gene, CDR1 is LNHDA and CDR2 is SQIVND (reference sequence). The CDR3 DNA sequence: TGTGCCAGTAGTTTTCGTGGAGAGACCCAGTACTTC. This translates into CASSFRGETQYF.

The chain links TRBV6-1 to TRBJ1-2; the match to TRBD1 covers 7 bases. CDR1 and CDR2 (germline): MNHNS, SASEGT. Trimming at V came to 0 bases and at J to 8 bases, leaving 12 bases not matched to a gene. CDR3 length: 16 amino acids. The CDR3 here is CASSEAGGSGVRGYTF. The DNA for the CDR3 is TGTGCCAGCAGTGAAGCAGGGGGCTCAGGAGTCCGGGGCTACACCTTC.

This clone was seen a single time. The rearrangement uses TRBV19 and TRBJ2-7; 10 nucleotides match TRBD2. J gave up 3 bases and V 6 bases, and 11 bases lay outside the gene matches. CDR3 length: 16 amino acids. Germline lookup yields CDR1 LNHDA and CDR2 SQIVND (reference sequence). CDR3 DNA: TGTGCCAGTAGCCCCTTAGGAGCGGGAGGGATCTACGAGCAGTACTTC. Protein product: CASSPLGAGGIYEQYF. Using reference TRBV19 and TRBJ2-7 for the parts outside the CDR3, the full variable domain is DGGITQSPKYLFRKEGQNVTLSCEQNLNHDAMYWYRQDPGQGLRLIYYSQIVNDFQKGDIAEGYSVSREKKESFPLTVTSAQKNPTAFYLCASSPLGAGGIYEQYFGPGTRLTVT.